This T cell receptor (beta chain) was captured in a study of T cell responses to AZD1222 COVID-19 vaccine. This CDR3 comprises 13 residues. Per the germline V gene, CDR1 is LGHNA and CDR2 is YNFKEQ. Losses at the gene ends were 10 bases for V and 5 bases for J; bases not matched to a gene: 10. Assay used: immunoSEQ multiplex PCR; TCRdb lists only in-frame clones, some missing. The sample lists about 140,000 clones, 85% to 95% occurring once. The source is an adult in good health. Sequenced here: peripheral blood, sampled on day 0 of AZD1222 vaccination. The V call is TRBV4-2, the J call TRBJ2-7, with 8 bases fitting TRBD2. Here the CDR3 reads CATQFGGGNEQYF. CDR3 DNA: TGTGCCACCCAGTTTGGCGGGGGGAACGAGCAGTACTTC.